This TCR beta chain was recorded in a study of blood T cell repertoires in COVID-19. Study background: The United States, Italy and Spain supplied acute and convalescent COVID-19 samples. PBMCs, B-cell-depleted T cells, or T cells provided the cDNA or gDNA that made up the material.

Original processing methods: For nucleated cells, counts were estimated from reference gene primer amplification. The repertoire was sequenced with immunoSEQ multiplex PCR; TCRdb's copy has only in-frame clones and lacks some. The V and J calls and the clone size are those of that table, but D and trimming were determined from the DNA. This sample has about 80,000 clones; 82% occur once, and the top ten carry more than 10%. V shed 0 bases and J shed 2 bases, with 14 bases lying between them. In germline, CDR1 is SGHTA, CDR2 FQGTGA. The CDR3 is made up of 18 amino acids. The chain joins TRBV7-3 to TRBJ2-6; tentative D call: TRBD2 (5 bases). The specimen was peripheral blood. This receptor was obtained from a man at least 80 years old with acute or convalescent COVID-19. CDR3: CASSLTGLPRAGANVLTF. As DNA, the CDR3 is TGTGCCAGCAGCTTAACAGGACTTCCGAGGGCTGGGGCCAACGTCCTGACTTTC.